The 23 T cell receptor beta chains below come from one sample, sequenced in a study of post-analysis software for immune sequencing data. Study-level points and caveats: Patients showed TRBV5-6, TRBV5-1 and TRBV20-1 among five TRBV segments more frequent than in controls.

For these TCRs, the target antigens are not known. Presence of unique molecular identifiers characterized the TCR beta cDNA libraries. In TCRdb, the PCR reads were re-called with MiXCR into one record per CDR3 protein. This table holds some 800,000 distinct CDR3 sequences, 46% found once. Input material: blood. The receptors stem from a girl between 10 and 17 years old with multiple sclerosis.

This clonotype was seen just once. The CDR3 sequence is CASSELSGRMVEQFF. For the CDR3, the DNA is TGTGCCAGCAGTGAACTTAGCGGGAGGATGGTGGAGCAGTTCTTC. The chain combines TRBV6-1 with TRBJ2-1, with 10 bases matching TRBD2. V gave up 2 bases and J gave up 10 bases; unmatched junction bases: 8. Germline loops: CDR1 MNHNS, CDR2 SASEGT. This CDR3 is built from 15 residues.

The chain has TRBV6-1 and TRBJ2-3; D perhaps matches TRBD2 (6 bases). This CDR3 is built from 15 residues. Germline CDR1 is MNHNS and CDR2 is SASEGT. With 8 bases removed from V and 3 bases from J, the gap between germline ends came to 18 bases. This chain's CDR3 is CASLPSTRITDTQYF. The CDR3 DNA follows: TGTGCCAGCTTACCATCGACTAGAATTACAGATACGCAGTATTTT.

This clonotype was detected a few times. V gene TRBV4-3 combines with J gene TRBJ1-2; 9 bases fit TRBD1. There are 18 residues in the CDR3. Germline CDR1 and CDR2: LGHNA and YSLEER. After removal of 0 bases from V and 2 bases from J, the junction contained 10 bases not matched to a gene. The CDR3 protein is CASSQEGYRGLGNYGYTF. Written as DNA, the CDR3 is TGCGCCAGCAGCCAAGAAGGTTACAGGGGGCTGGGGAACTATGGCTACACCTTC.

The V gene is TRBV29-1, the J gene TRBJ2-6; 11 positions agree with TRBD2. The V segment lost 1 base and the J segment 0 bases; nucleotides outside the gene matches: 2. CDR1 is SQVTM, CDR2 ANQGSEA, per germline. The CDR3 extends over 17 amino acids. CDR3 bases: TGCAGCGTTGAAGGACTAGCGGGGCCCTCTGGGGCCAACGTCCTGACTTTC. Residues: CSVEGLAGPSGANVLTF.

This clonotype has more than one count but fewer than ten. The rearrangement joins TRBV7-2 to TRBJ2-7; 7 bases are shared with TRBD1. Germline CDR1 reads SGHTA; CDR2 reads FQGNSA. This CDR3 comprises 15 residues. J was trimmed by 3 bases and V by 1 base; bases with no gene match: 6. CDR3 in amino acids: CASSLGTDRVYEQYF. DNA of the CDR3: TGTGCCAGCAGCTTAGGGACCGACAGGGTCTACGAGCAGTACTTC.

This chain connects TRBV10-3 to TRBJ2-7; perhaps TRBD1 as D (5 bases). CDR1 is ENHRY and CDR2 is SYGVKD in the germline V gene. The CDR3 is made up of 14 amino acids. V shed 10 bases and J shed 0 bases, with 16 bases lying between them. CDR3 nucleotide sequence: TGTGCCACGCAACCACAGGATACCTCCTACGAGCAGTACTTC. This translates into CATQPQDTSYEQYF.

The V and J genes are TRBV20-1 and TRBJ2-2; 11 nucleotides match TRBD1. This CDR3 has 18 amino acids. After removal of 2 bases from V and 2 bases from J, the junction contained 10 bases not matched to a gene. CDR1 is DFQATT, CDR2 SNEGSKA, per germline (reference sequence). The CDR3 region is CSARPPTGTGGNTGELFF. The DNA for the CDR3 is TGCAGTGCTAGACCTCCTACCGGGACAGGGGGTAACACCGGGGAGCTGTTTTTT.

J is TRBJ2-5 and V is TRBV12-3 or TRBV12-4; 10 bases fit TRBD1. J gave up 11 bases and V 4 bases, and 19 bases lay outside the gene matches. The CDR3 consists of 17 residues. For the CDR3, the DNA is TGTGCCAGCAGTTCACCTCCGGGACAGGGGACTTACAATGAGCAGTACTTC. Its protein is CASSSPPGQGTYNEQYF.

J is TRBJ2-5 and V is TRBV27, with 10 bases aligning to TRBD1. Per the germline V gene, CDR1 is MNHEY and CDR2 is SMNVEV (reference sequence). The CDR3 is 16 amino acids. The junction had 9 bases not matched to a gene; V was cut back by 5 bases and J by 3 bases. As DNA, the CDR3 is TGTGCCAGCAGTCCACCTCCGGGACAGGGGAAAGAGACCCAGTACTTC. Its translation is CASSPPPGQGKETQYF.

The rearrangement uses TRBV6-2 or TRBV6-3 and TRBJ2-7; no firm D call. The CDR3 runs 13 residues. CDR1 is MNHEY and CDR2 is SVGEGT in the germline V gene. The germline V and J ends were trimmed by 6 bases and 3 bases, with 12 bases remaining between them. The CDR3 nucleotides read TGTGCCAGCAGCGACTCCCCTTACTACGAGCAGTACTTC. Translation: CASSDSPYYEQYF.

The chain recombines TRBV5-6 with TRBJ2-3, with 8 bases aligning to TRBD1. The CDR3 totals 16 residues. The germline CDR1 and CDR2 sequences are SGHDT and YYEEEE. The ends lost 0 bases at V and 1 base at J; junction bases unmatched: 4. In nucleotides, the CDR3 is TGTGCCAGCAGCTTGGTAGACAGGGGAGGCACAGATACGCAGTATTTT. Protein sequence: CASSLVDRGGTDTQYF.

The V call is TRBV5-1, the J call TRBJ2-1; perhaps D is TRBD1 or TRBD2 (5 bases each). The ends were cut back, 2 bases at V and 5 bases at J, with 8 bases in the middle. The CDR3 spans 13 residues. CDR1 and CDR2 from the germline V gene are SGHRS and YFSETQ. The DNA of the CDR3 is TGCGCCAGCAGCTTTAGGGGAGACAATGAGCAGTTCTTC. This translates into CASSFRGDNEQFF.

This clonotype turned up a few times. The chain combines TRBV7-2 with TRBJ1-2; maybe TRBD1 (5 bases). Looked up from germline, CDR1 is SGHTA and CDR2 is FQGNSA. The length of the CDR3 is 12 residues. V was shortened by 6 bases and J by 8 bases, with 13 bases between the two germline ends. The CDR3 protein is CASSLARGGYTF. The CDR3 DNA is TGTGCCAGCAGTTTGGCGAGGGGCGGCTACACCTTC.

The chain carries TRBV15 and TRBJ2-3; 7 nucleotides match TRBD1. The CDR3 consists of 16 residues. Germline V gene data show CDR1 as LNHNV and CDR2 as YYDKDF (reference sequence). The ends lost 1 base at V and 0 bases at J; junction bases unmatched: 4. The CDR3 loop reads CATSRGQGASTDTQYF. CDR3 in DNA: TGTGCCACCAGCAGAGGACAGGGAGCTAGCACAGATACGCAGTATTTT.

This clonotype showed up just a few times. Here the CDR3 DNA reads TGTGCCAGCAGTTACGGGCCCGGAGGAGACTACGAGCAGTACTTC. It encodes CASSYGPGGDYEQYF. The chain couples TRBV28 to TRBJ2-5; D possibly corresponds to TRBD2 (5 bases). The J call could be wrong; TRBJ2-7 is a better fit for the DNA end. The CDR3 is 15 residues long. Germline-derived CDR1 and CDR2 are MDHEN and SYDVKM.

This clonotype was detected only a few times. The chain combines TRBV5-1 with TRBJ2-3; D is perhaps TRBD1 (7 bases). Germline values: CDR1 SGHRS, CDR2 YFSETQ. Trimming took 1 base from V and 4 from J, leaving 16 bases between them. This CDR3 contains 16 residues. The CDR3 DNA follows: TGCGCCAGCAGCTTGAAGTCAGGGGGGTCGGCAGATACGCAGTATTTT. It encodes CASSLKSGGSADTQYF. The variable domain in full, completed from reference TRBV5-1 and TRBJ2-3, reads KAGVTQTPRYLIKTRGQQVTLSCSPISGHRSVSWYQQTPGQGLQFLFEYFSETQRNKGNFPGRFSGRQFSNSRSEMNVSTLELGDSALYLCASSLKSGGSADTQYFGPGTRLTVL.

The chain links TRBV10-1 to TRBJ2-3; 8 nucleotides line up with TRBD1. In germline, CDR1 is WNHNN, CDR2 SYGVQD (reference sequence). The CDR3 extends over 14 amino acids. The V and J ends lost 5 bases and 4 bases, in that order; junction bases with no gene match: 5. The CDR3 DNA is TGCGCCAGCAGTCTTCGGACAGGGCCAGATACGCAGTATTTT. It codes for CASSLRTGPDTQYF.

This clonotype was recorded a few times. This chain uses TRBV7-6 with TRBJ1-2; 7 bases align to TRBD1. The germline gives CDR1 SGHVS, CDR2 FNYEAQ. J was trimmed by 1 base and V by 5 bases; bases with no gene match: 7. The CDR3 consists of 15 residues. The CDR3 DNA follows: TGTGCCAGCAGCCCCAGAGGACAGGATAACTATGGCTACACCTTC. Its protein is CASSPRGQDNYGYTF. Filled out from reference TRBV7-6 and TRBJ1-2, the complete variable domain reads GAGVSQSPRYKVTKRGQDVALRCDPISGHVSLYWYRQALGQGPEFLTYFNYEAQQDKSGLPNDRFSAERPEGSISTLTIQRTEQRDSAMYRCASSPRGQDNYGYTFGSGTRLTVV.

V is TRBV28 and J is TRBJ2-7; a possible D gene is TRBD1 (6 bases). V was pared by 7 bases and J by 2 bases, with 18 bases between. The CDR3 is made up of 15 amino acids. Germline CDR1 and CDR2: MDHEN and SYDVKM. CDR3 sequence: CASTSWTVKTYEQYF. The CDR3 bases are TGTGCCAGCACCTCTTGGACAGTCAAGACCTACGAGCAGTACTTC.

Details on this clonotype: Compared with germline, one end of the junction differs, possibly owing to a read error. The chain joins TRBV15 to TRBJ2-7; the D gene is possibly TRBD1 (5 bases). The CDR3 covers 16 residues. Germline V gene lookup returns CDR1 LNHNV and CDR2 YYDKDF (reference sequence). CDR3 DNA: TGTGCCACCAGCAGCAGCCTCCCGACAGTGACCTACGAACAGTACTTC. Translation gives CATSSSLPTVTYEQYF.

The chain has TRBV11-1 and TRBJ2-1; D is tentatively TRBD1 or TRBD2 (5 bases each). The germline gives CDR1 SGHAT, CDR2 FQDESV (reference sequence). The CDR3 has 17 residues. V lost 7 bases, J lost 6 bases, and 25 bases lay in between. The CDR3 sequence: CASNLRTRTWGPNEQFF. CDR3 DNA: TGTGCCAGCAACCTACGGACCCGGACGTGGGGACCCAATGAGCAGTTCTTC.

V usage is TRBV11-2 and J usage is TRBJ2-1; 9 positions agree with TRBD1. The CDR3 sequence is 16 residues long. Germline CDR1 reads SGHAT; CDR2 reads FQNNGV. With 5 bases clipped from V and 4 bases from J, the junction kept 9 bases outside the gene matches. CDR3 in DNA: TGTGCCAGCAGCCGCCTACAGGGGGCCTCGTACAATGAGCAGTTCTTC. It codes for CASSRLQGASYNEQFF.

This clonotype was picked up one time. This rearrangement joins TRBV5-1 to TRBJ2-1, with TRBD2 matching over 13 bases. The CDR3 runs 19 residues. J was trimmed by 0 bases and V by 0 bases; bases with no gene match: 6. The germline V gene has CDR1 SGHRS and CDR2 YFSETQ. This CDR3 is CASSLGLAGGLSSYNEQFF. Written as DNA, the CDR3 is TGCGCCAGCAGCTTGGGACTAGCGGGAGGCCTGAGCTCCTACAATGAGCAGTTCTTC.